This TCR beta chain was recovered during a study of cytomegalovirus exposure and HLA in healthy donors. About the study: Unique TCRs from HLA-typed donors, 65 million to 85 million of them, were held in an early data release.

Findings of the study overall: Later analysis identified 15,000 to 20,000 TCR beta sequences associated with HLA alleles, using a false discovery rate threshold of 0.05. The study flagged some 170 TCR beta chains as cytomegalovirus-associated. Exclusion as indistinguishable affected some V segments, including TRBV6-2 and TRBV6-3.

This clone has just one count. Antigen specificity is unknown. Germline lookup yields CDR1 SNHLY and CDR2 FYNNEI. Deletions cut 8 bases from V and 7 bases from J, with 17 bases between. This CDR3 contains 13 residues. PCR primers comprised 60 Vbeta and 13 Jbeta primers. Sequenced by immunoSEQ multiplex PCR; TCRdb stores in-frame clones only, minus some. The sample holds under 200,000 clones, around 84% seen once. Sequenced input: PBMCs. This receptor was taken from a woman aged 18-35 years in good health and CMV-seronegative. The chain joins TRBV2 to TRBJ1-2; D perhaps matches TRBD1 (6 bases). The CDR3 DNA sequence: TGTGCCAGCCGAGACAGGACCTATTCTGGCTACACCTTC. This sequence encodes CASRDRTYSGYTF.